The T cell receptor beta chain described here comes from a study of T cells in women clearing cervical HPV infection. Concerning this clone itself: Its matching antigen is unknown. The read ends 3 residues early relative to the CDR3; the germline J gene fills the gap.

Profiled with immunoSEQ multiplex PCR; TCRdb holds only in-frame clones, not every one. Listed are tens of thousands of clones; 5% to 7.5% falls within the top ten. Study results and limitations: Each sample's T-cell count was unknown, possibly confounding richness. TRBV6-7 relative abundance averaged 0.11% in cases and 0.16% in controls.

Trimming took off 0 bases at V and 9 bases at J, with 15 bases between the two ends. Looked up from germline, CDR1 is MGHRA and CDR2 is YSYEKL. The CDR3 runs 15 residues. Sequencing input: blood buffy coat. This chain connects TRBV4-1 to TRBJ2-1; D not certain. The clonotype comes from a woman between 18 and 69 years old with a cervical HPV16 infection that either progressed to CIN3+ or cleared (not recorded which). The part of the CDR3 DNA that was read is TGCGCCAGCAGCCAAGAAATAGGAACCTCTAGTGAG. It encodes CASSQEIGTSSE. In full, the CDR3 is CASSQEIGTSSEQFF.